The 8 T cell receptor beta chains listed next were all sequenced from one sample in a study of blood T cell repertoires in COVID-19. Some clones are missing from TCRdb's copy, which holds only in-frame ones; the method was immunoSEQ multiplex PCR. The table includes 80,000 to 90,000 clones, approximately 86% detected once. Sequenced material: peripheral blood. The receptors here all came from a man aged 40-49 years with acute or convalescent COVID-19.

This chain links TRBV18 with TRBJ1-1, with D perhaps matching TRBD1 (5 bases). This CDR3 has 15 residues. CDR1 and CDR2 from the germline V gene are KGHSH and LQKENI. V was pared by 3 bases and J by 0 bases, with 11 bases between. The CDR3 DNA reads TGTGCCAGCTCACCGGGGCGCGTTGTGAACACTGAAGCTTTCTTT. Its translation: CASSPGRVVNTEAFF. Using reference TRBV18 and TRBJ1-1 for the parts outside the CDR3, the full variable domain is NAGVMQNPRHLVRRRGQEARLRCSPMKGHSHVYWYRQLPEEGLKFMVYLQKENIIDESGMPKERFSAEFPKEGPSILRIQQVVRGDSAAYFCASSPGRVVNTEAFFGQGTRLTVV.

The CDR3 region is CASSIGLNTGELFF. The CDR3 bases are TGTGCCAGTAGTATAGGACTGAACACCGGGGAGCTGTTTTTT. This chain joins TRBV19 and TRBJ2-2; D is uncertain. V lost 1 base and J lost 1, with 4 bases in between. Germline-derived CDR1 and CDR2 are LNHDA and SQIVND (reference sequence). There are 14 residues in the CDR3.

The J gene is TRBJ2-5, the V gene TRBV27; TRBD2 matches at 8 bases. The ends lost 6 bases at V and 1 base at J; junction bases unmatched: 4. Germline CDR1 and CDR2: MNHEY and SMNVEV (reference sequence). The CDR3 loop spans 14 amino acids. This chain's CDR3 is CASSGGGIQETQYF. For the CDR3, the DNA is TGTGCCAGCAGCGGCGGGGGGATCCAAGAGACCCAGTACTTC.

For the CDR3, the DNA is TGTGCCTGGAGACATCTCCTGAACACTGAAGCTTTCTTT. Protein sequence: CAWRHLLNTEAFF. The chain has TRBV30 and TRBJ1-1, with no clear D. V gave up 3 bases and J gave up 0 bases, with 8 bases separating them. The germline CDR1 and CDR2 sequences are GTSNPN and SVGIG (reference sequence). This CDR3 has 13 residues.

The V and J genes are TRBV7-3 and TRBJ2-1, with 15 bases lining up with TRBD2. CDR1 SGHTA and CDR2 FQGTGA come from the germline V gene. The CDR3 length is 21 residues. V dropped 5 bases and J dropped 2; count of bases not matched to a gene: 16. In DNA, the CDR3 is TGTGCCAGCAGCCCGAAACCTCCGGGACTAGCGGGGGGCCGAACCTACAATGAGCAGTTCTTC. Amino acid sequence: CASSPKPPGLAGGRTYNEQFF.

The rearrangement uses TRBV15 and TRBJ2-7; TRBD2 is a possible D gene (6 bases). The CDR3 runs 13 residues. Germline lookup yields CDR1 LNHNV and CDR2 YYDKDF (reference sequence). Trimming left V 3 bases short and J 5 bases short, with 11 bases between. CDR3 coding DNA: TGTGCCACCAGCAGGGACTATGCGAACGAGCAGTACTTC. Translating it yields CATSRDYANEQYF.

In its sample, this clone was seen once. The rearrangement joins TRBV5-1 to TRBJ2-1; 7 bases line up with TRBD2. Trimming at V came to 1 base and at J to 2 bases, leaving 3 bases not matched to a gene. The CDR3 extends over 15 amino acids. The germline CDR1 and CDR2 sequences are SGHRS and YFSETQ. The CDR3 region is CASSLKRGPYNEQFF. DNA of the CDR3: TGCGCCAGCAGCTTGAAGCGGGGACCCTACAATGAGCAGTTCTTC.

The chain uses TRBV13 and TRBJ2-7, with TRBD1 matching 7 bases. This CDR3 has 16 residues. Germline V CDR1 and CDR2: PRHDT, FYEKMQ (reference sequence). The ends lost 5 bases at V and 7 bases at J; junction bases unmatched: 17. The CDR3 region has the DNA TGTGCCAGCAGCCCAAGAAACCTTGACAGGGTGTGGGAGCAGTACTTC. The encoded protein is CASSPRNLDRVWEQYF.